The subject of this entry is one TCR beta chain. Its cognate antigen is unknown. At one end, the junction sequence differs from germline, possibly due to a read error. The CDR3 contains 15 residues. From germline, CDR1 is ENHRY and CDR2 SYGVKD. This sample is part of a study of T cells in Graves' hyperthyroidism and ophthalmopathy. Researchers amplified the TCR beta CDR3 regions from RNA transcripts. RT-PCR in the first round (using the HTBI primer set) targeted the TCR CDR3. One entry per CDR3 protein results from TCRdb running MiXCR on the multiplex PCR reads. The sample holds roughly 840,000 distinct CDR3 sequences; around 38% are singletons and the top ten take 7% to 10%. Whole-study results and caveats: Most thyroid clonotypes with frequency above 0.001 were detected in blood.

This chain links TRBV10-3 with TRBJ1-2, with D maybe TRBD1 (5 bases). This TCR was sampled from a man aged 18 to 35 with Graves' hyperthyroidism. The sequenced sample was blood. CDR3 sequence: CASSFLEDSVDGYTF. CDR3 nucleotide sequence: TGTGCCAGCAGTTTTCTTGAAGACAGTGTCGATGGCTACACCTTC.